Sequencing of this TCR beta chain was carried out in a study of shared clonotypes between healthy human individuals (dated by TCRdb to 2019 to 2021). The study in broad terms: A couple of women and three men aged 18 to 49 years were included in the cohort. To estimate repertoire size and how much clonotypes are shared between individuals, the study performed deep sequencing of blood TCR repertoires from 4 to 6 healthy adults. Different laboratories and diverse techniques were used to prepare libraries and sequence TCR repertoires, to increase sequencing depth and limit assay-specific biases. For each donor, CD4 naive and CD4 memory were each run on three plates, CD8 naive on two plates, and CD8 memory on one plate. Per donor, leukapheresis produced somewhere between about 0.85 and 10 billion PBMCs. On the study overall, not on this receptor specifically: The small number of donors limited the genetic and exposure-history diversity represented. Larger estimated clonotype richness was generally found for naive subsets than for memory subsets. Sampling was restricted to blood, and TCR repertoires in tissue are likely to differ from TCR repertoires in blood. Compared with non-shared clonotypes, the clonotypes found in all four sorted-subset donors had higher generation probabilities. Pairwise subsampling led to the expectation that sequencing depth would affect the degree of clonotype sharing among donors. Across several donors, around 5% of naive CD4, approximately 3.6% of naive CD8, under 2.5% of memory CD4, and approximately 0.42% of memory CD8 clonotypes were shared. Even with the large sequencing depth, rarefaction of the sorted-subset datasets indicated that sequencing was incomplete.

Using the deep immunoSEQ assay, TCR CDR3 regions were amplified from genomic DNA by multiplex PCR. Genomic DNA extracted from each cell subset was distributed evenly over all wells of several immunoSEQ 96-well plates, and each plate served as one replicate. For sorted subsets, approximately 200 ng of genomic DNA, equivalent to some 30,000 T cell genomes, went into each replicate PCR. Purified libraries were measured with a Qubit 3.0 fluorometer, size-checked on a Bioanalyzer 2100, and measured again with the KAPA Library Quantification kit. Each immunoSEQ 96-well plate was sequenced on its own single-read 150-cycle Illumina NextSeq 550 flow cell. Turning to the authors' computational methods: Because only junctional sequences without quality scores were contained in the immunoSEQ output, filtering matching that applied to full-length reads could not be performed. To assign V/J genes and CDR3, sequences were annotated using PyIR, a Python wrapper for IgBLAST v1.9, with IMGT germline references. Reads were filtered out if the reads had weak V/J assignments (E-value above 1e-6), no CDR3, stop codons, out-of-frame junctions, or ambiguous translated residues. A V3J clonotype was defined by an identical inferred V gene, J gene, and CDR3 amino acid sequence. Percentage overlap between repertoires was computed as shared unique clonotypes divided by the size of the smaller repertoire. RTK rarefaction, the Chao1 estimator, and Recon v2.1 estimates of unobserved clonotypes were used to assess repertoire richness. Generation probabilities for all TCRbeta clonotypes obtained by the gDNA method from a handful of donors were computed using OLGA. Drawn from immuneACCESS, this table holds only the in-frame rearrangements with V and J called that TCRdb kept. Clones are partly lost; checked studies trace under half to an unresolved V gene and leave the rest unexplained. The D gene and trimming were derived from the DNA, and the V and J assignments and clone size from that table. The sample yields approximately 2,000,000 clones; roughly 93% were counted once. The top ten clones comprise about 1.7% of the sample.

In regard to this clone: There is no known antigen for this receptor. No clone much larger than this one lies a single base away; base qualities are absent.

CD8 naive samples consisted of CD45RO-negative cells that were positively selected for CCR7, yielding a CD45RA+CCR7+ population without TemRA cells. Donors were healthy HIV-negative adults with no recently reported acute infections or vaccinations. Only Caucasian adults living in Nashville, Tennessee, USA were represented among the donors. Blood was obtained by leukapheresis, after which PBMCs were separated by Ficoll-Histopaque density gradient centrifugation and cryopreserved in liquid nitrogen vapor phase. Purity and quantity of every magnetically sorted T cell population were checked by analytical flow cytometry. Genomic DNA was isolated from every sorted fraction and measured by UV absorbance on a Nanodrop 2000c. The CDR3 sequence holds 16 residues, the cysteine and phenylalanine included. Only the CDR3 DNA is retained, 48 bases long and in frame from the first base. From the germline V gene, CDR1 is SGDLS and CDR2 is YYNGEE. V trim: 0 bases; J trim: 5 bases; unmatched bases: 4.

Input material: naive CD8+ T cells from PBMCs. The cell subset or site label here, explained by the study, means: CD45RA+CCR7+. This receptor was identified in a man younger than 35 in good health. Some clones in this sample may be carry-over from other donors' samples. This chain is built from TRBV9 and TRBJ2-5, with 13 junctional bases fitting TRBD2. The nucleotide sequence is TGTGCCAGCAGCGTAGAACTAGCGGGAGGGTTTGAGACCCAGTACTTC. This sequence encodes CASSVELAGGFETQYF.